These 17 T cell receptor beta chains share one sample of origin, sequenced in a study of shared clonotypes between healthy human individuals. Here immunoSEQ multiplex PCR was the method, and the copy in TCRdb shows in-frame clones only, minus some. The table has 450,000 to 500,000 clones, roughly 80% seen once; the top ten hold about 12%. The sample comprised PBMCs. All receptors derive from a woman aged 40-49 years in good health. Some clones in this sample may be carry-over from other donors' samples.

This chain links TRBV29-1 with TRBJ2-7; D not resolved. The CDR3 consists of 14 residues. Germline V gene data show CDR1 as SQVTM and CDR2 as ANQGSEA. The V gene lost 0 bases and the J gene lost 2 bases, with 11 bases spanning the gap. In DNA, the CDR3 is TGCAGCGTTGAAGATCGCAGGATTACCTACGAGCAGTACTTC. It is translated as CSVEDRRITYEQYF.

The chain recombines TRBV28 with TRBJ2-1, with 12 bases that match TRBD2. Germline-derived CDR1 and CDR2 are MDHEN and SYDVKM. This CDR3 region has 18 residues. Germline trimming cut 5 bases from V and 2 bases from J; bases unmatched to any gene: 10. The CDR3 is CASSNGLAGFTPYNEQFF. CDR3 nucleotides: TGTGCCAGCAGTAACGGACTAGCGGGATTCACACCCTACAATGAGCAGTTCTTC.

About this clone: Just one base apart from a much larger clone, this may be a read error. The genes are TRBV4-1 and TRBJ1-2, with 7 bases that match TRBD1. Per the germline V gene, CDR1 is MGHRA and CDR2 is YSYEKL. The V segment lost 0 bases and the J segment 2 bases; nucleotides outside the gene matches: 0. CDR3 length: 14 amino acids. The CDR3 coding sequence is TGCGCCAGCAGCCAAGAACAGGGGAACTATGGCTACACCTTC. Encoded protein: CASSQEQGNYGYTF.

This clone appeared once. The J gene is TRBJ1-1, the V gene TRBV25-1, with 8 bases that match TRBD1. The CDR3 is made up of 17 amino acids. The germline gives CDR1 MGHDK, CDR2 SYGVNS. V shed 6 bases, J shed 3 bases, and the junction held 15 bases outside the gene matches. The CDR3 coding sequence is TGTGCCAGCAGCCCTCCCCGACAGGGGAAGAGGGACACTGAAGCTTTCTTT. It codes for CASSPPRQGKRDTEAFF.

In the case of this clone: The same CDR3 is also encoded by other DNA sequences in this sample. The chain couples TRBV2 to TRBJ2-7, with 10 bases aligning to TRBD2. The ends lost 6 bases at V and 4 bases at J; junction bases unmatched: 3. The germline gives CDR1 SNHLY, CDR2 FYNNEI. The CDR3 runs 13 residues. The DNA of the CDR3 is TGTGCCAGCAGATGGACTAGCGGTTACGAGCAGTACTTC. Translating it yields CASRWTSGYEQYF.

As for this clone: A much larger clone lies one base from this, so it may be a read error. The same CDR3 also results from other DNA sequences found in this sample. The genes are TRBV5-1 and TRBJ2-7, with TRBD2 as a possible D gene (6 bases). Per germline, CDR1 SGHRS and CDR2 YFSETQ. Trimming took off 4 bases at V and 2 bases at J, with 13 bases between the two ends. There are 14 residues in the CDR3. The CDR3, as DNA: TGCGCCAGCAGCCGGGGGACCGTCACCTACGAGCAGTACTTC. It yields the protein CASSRGTVTYEQYF.

The chain carries TRBV28 and TRBJ2-7; maybe TRBD2 (6 bases). The CDR3 spans 16 residues. With 1 base removed from V and 0 bases from J, the gap between germline ends came to 13 bases. Per the germline V gene, CDR1 is MDHEN and CDR2 is SYDVKM. CDR3 DNA: TGTGCCAGCAGTTTATATGGGCGGGGCAGCTCCTACGAGCAGTACTTC. This codes for CASSLYGRGSSYEQYF.

The rearrangement uses TRBV28 and TRBJ2-1, with D maybe TRBD2 (5 bases). Germline V lookup: CDR1 MDHEN, CDR2 SYDVKM. This CDR3 is 13 amino acids long. The V and J ends lost 4 bases and 10 bases respectively, with 14 bases between them. The CDR3 is CASSYDYYTEQFF. In nucleotides, the CDR3 is TGTGCCAGCAGTTACGACTACTATACGGAGCAGTTCTTC.

About this clone: Possible read error: a much larger clone is one base away. The chain joins TRBV5-1 to TRBJ1-2; D gene uncertain. CDR3 length equals 14 residues. Germline V lookup: CDR1 SGHRS, CDR2 YFSETQ. V was cut by 0 bases and J by 6 bases, with 12 bases left in between. CDR3 in DNA: TGCGCCAGCAGCTTGGGGACCCCACATGATGGCTACACCTTC. Residues: CASSLGTPHDGYTF.

This clone was picked up a small number of times. The chain combines TRBV14 with TRBJ2-7, with 7 bases that match TRBD2. Germline loops: CDR1 SGHDN, CDR2 FVKESK. This CDR3 has 16 amino acids. Trimming cost V 4 bases and J 7 bases; bases outside gene matches: 16. The CDR3 protein is CASSPRVGREILEQYF. DNA for the CDR3: TGTGCCAGCAGCCCCCGAGTTGGGCGGGAGATCTTGGAGCAGTACTTC.

This chain links TRBV7-2 with TRBJ2-7, with 9 bases lining up with TRBD2. CDR3 size: 15 residues. Unmatched junction bases numbered 4, after V lost 1 base and J lost 3 bases. The germline CDR1 and CDR2 sequences are SGHTA and FQGNSA. The CDR3 nucleotides read TGTGCCAGCAGCTTAGGCCCAGCGGGAGGCTACGAGCAGTACTTC. It codes for CASSLGPAGGYEQYF.

This chain uses TRBV5-5 with TRBJ2-1; 12 nucleotides align to TRBD2. V shed 1 base, J shed 3 bases, and the junction held 2 bases outside the gene matches. Germline V gives CDR1 SGHKS, CDR2 YYEKEE (reference sequence). The CDR3 contains 16 residues. The CDR3, as DNA: TGTGCCAGCAGCTTGTTGACTAGCGGGAGCTACAATGAGCAGTTCTTC. It is translated as CASSLLTSGSYNEQFF.

At least ten counts were recorded for this clone. CDR3 nucleotide sequence: TGTGCCAGCCACCAGGGGGGGGATGAAAAACTGTTTTTT. The encoded protein is CASHQGGDEKLFF. The J gene is TRBJ1-4, the V gene TRBV28; 7 bases are shared with TRBD1. J was trimmed by 6 bases and V by 8 bases; bases with no gene match: 6. The CDR3 sequence is 13 residues long. Germline V gene data show CDR1 as MDHEN and CDR2 as SYDVKM.

This sequence joins TRBV7-8 and TRBJ2-7, with TRBD2 identical over 9 bases. V trimming: 3 bases; J trimming: 6 bases; junction bases outside the gene matches: 6. Germline V gene data show CDR1 as SGHVS and CDR2 as FQNEAQ. There are 14 residues in the CDR3. CDR3 coding DNA: TGTGCCAGCAGCTTCCTGGGACTAGCTGCCGAGCAGTACTTC. Its translation: CASSFLGLAAEQYF.

V gene TRBV5-6 combines with J gene TRBJ2-5, with TRBD2 matching 7 bases. Per the germline V gene, CDR1 is SGHDT and CDR2 is YYEEEE. With V trimmed by 3 bases and J by 0 bases, 5 bases remained unmatched. The CDR3 is 15 amino acids. CDR3 in amino acids: CASSSGLGYQETQYF. The CDR3 DNA is TGTGCCAGCAGCTCCGGACTAGGGTACCAAGAGACCCAGTACTTC.

The CDR3 nucleotides read TGCGCCAGCAGCTTGGCCACAGGGGGAAATGAGCAGTTCTTC. This translates into CASSLATGGNEQFF. The chain links TRBV5-1 to TRBJ2-1; 8 bases align to TRBD1. The CDR3 runs to 14 residues. V trimming: 0 bases; J trimming: 7 bases; junction bases outside the gene matches: 3. CDR1 SGHRS and CDR2 YFSETQ come from the germline V gene.

This rearrangement joins TRBV7-2 to TRBJ2-5; 9 nucleotides agree with TRBD2. The CDR3 runs to 19 residues. Germline assignment: CDR1 SGHTA and CDR2 FQGNSA. The trim removed 5 bases at V and 1 base at J, leaving 17 bases unmatched. CDR3 bases: TGTGCCAGCAGCCCCCGGGGGGCTAGCGGGGTGGGATTCCAAGAGACCCAGTACTTC. Protein: CASSPRGASGVGFQETQYF.